This TCR beta chain appears in the sequencing data of a study of T cell repertoires in cytomegalovirus infection. This clonotype appeared many times. Its target is not known. The ends were cut back, 4 bases at V and 8 bases at J, with 17 bases in the middle. The germline V gene has CDR1 SEHNR and CDR2 FQNEAQ (reference sequence). This CDR3 contains 14 residues. Study results and limitations: HLA-C-restricted TCR beta clonotypes specific for CMV led the ex vivo response.

Each CDR3 protein gets one entry after TCRdb re-called the reads with MiXCR. The table includes tens of thousands of distinct CDR3 sequences, about 4.2% detected once. The chain combines TRBV7-9 with TRBJ1-1, with a weak D call TRBD1 (6 bases). Sample: PBMCs. The clonotype comes from a human donor in good health (CMV status not recorded). Some clones in this sample may be carry-over from other donors' samples. The CDR3 here is CASSSSGGFQEAFF. CDR3 DNA sequence: TGTGCCAGCAGCTCGTCCGGGGGCTTCCAAGAAGCTTTCTTT.